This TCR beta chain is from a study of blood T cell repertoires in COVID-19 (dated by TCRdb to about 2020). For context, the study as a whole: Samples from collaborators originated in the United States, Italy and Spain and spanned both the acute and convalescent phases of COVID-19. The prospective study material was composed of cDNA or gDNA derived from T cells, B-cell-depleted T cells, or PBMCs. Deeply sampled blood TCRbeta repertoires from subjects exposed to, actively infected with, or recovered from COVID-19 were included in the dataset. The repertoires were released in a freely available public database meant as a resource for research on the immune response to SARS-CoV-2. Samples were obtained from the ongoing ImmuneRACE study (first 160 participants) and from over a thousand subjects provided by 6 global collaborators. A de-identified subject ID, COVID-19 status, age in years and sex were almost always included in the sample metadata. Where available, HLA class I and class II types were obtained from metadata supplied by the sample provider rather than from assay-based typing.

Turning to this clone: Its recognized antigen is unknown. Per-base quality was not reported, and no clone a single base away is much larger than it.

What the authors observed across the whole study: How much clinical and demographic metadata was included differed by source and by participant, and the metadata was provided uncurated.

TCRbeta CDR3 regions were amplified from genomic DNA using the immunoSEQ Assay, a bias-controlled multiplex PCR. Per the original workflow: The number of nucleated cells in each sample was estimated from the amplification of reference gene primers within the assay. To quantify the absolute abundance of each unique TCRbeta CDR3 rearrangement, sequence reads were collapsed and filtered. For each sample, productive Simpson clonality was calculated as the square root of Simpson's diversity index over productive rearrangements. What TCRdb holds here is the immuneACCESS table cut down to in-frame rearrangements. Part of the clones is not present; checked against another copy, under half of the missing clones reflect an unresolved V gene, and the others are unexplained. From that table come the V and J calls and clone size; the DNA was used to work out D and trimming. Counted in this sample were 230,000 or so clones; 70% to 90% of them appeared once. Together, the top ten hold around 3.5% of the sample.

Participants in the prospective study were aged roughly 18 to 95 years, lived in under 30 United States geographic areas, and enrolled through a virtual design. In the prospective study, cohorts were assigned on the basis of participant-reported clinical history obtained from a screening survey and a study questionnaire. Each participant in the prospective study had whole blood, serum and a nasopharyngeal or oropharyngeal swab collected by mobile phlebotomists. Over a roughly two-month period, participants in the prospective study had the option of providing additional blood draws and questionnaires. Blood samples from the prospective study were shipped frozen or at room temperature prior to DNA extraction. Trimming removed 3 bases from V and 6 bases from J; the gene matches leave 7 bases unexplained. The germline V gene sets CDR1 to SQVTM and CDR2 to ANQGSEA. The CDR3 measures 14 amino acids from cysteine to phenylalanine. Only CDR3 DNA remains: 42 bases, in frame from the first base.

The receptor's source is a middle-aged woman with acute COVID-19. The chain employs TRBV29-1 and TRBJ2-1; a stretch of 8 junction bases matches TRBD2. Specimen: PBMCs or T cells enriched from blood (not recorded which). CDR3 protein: CSVDPGGAGNEQFF. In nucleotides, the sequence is TGCAGCGTTGACCCCGGGGGGGCTGGCAATGAGCAGTTCTTC.